Listed here is a single T cell receptor beta chain. These data originate in a study of T cells after yellow fever vaccination. Per the germline V gene, CDR1 is SGHRS and CDR2 is YFSETQ. J gave up 3 bases and V 4 bases, and 15 bases lay outside the gene matches. This CDR3 has 18 amino acids. Using its own MiXCR run on the 5' RACE reads, TCRdb lists one record per CDR3 protein. This sample has a few hundred thousand distinct CDR3 sequences, with approximately 8% found just once. The sequencing used PBMCs, collected more than 40 days after the first yellow fever vaccination. The TCR comes from a man aged 18 to 29 who received the YFV17D yellow fever vaccine. This chain connects TRBV5-1 to TRBJ2-3, with 9 bases aligning to TRBD1. CDR3 sequence (DNA): TGCGCCAGCAGCGTTGGGGGTATGGTGGGACAGGGTACAGATACGCAGTATTTT. It specifies CASSVGGMVGQGTDTQYF. Full variable domain (rest looked up from reference TRBV5-1 and TRBJ2-3): KAGVTQTPRYLIKTRGQQVTLSCSPISGHRSVSWYQQTPGQGLQFLFEYFSETQRNKGNFPGRFSGRQFSNSRSEMNVSTLELGDSALYLCASSVGGMVGQGTDTQYFGPGTRLTVL.